The rows below give T cell receptor beta chains drawn from one sample of a study of T-cell reconstitution after alpha-beta-depleted transplantation in children. One entry per CDR3 protein, called by TCRdb with MiXCR from the PCR reads. The data show 450,000 to 600,000 distinct CDR3 sequences, about 18% seen once. The sample was PBMCs from the stem cell graft donor, taken from the stem cell graft. The receptors shown here come from a human donor who donated a stem cell graft to a child with acute lymphoblastic leukemia. Both conserved end residues are part of each CDR3. The order of the fields is CDR3 protein, CDR3 DNA, J gene, V gene, D gene, clone size. The D gene is left open where the match is weak. A row's size may be missing; if present it is once, few, many or a size class.

CDR3aa: CASSVGDRAAQETQYF; CDR3nt: TGTGCCAGCAGCGTAGGCGACAGGGCTGCCCAAGAGACCCAGTACTTC; j_gene: TRBJ2-5; v_gene: TRBV9; d_gene: TRBD1; abundance: once
CDR3aa: CASKIAGGPGEQFF; CDR3nt: TGTGCCAGCAAAATAGCGGGAGGGCCGGGTGAGCAGTTCTTC; j_gene: TRBJ2-1; v_gene: TRBV12-3/TRBV12-4; d_gene: TRBD2; abundance: few
CDR3aa: CATSDPQGSATGELFF; CDR3nt: TGTGCCACCAGTGATCCACAGGGATCGGCCACCGGGGAGCTGTTTTTT; j_gene: TRBJ2-2; v_gene: TRBV24-1; d_gene: .; abundance: few
CDR3aa: CASRWDSSNQPQHF; CDR3nt: TGCGCCAGCAGGTGGGACAGTAGCAATCAGCCCCAGCATTTT; j_gene: TRBJ1-5; v_gene: TRBV5-1; d_gene: TRBD1; abundance: .
CDR3aa: CAVDSYTGELFF; CDR3nt: TGTGCCGTGGATTCTTACACCGGGGAGCTGTTTTTT; j_gene: TRBJ2-2; v_gene: TRBV7-9; d_gene: .; abundance: .
CDR3aa: CASSFGYRSGPYNEQFF; CDR3nt: TGCGCCAGCAGCTTTGGCTACAGATCCGGCCCCTACAATGAGCAGTTCTTC; j_gene: TRBJ2-1; v_gene: TRBV5-1; d_gene: .; abundance: .
CDR3aa: CSACPLADTQYF; CDR3nt: TGCAGTGCTTGCCCATTAGCGGATACGCAGTATTTT; j_gene: TRBJ2-3; v_gene: TRBV20-1; d_gene: .; abundance: .
CDR3aa: CASSSGQVNSPLHF; CDR3nt: TGTGCCAGCAGCTCCGGACAGGTGAATTCACCCCTCCACTTT; j_gene: TRBJ1-6; v_gene: TRBV7-9; d_gene: TRBD1; abundance: .
CDR3aa: CASSRQGENYGYTF; CDR3nt: TGCGCCAGCAGCCGACAGGGAGAGAACTATGGCTACACCTTC; j_gene: TRBJ1-2; v_gene: TRBV5-1; d_gene: TRBD1; abundance: few
CDR3aa: CACSGTRSLVGELFF; CDR3nt: TGTGCCTGCAGCGGGACTAGGTCCCTCGTCGGGGAGCTGTTTTTT; j_gene: TRBJ2-2; v_gene: TRBV4-2; d_gene: TRBD2; abundance: few
CDR3aa: CASSFRGLRQYF; CDR3nt: TGTGCCAGCAGTTTCCGAGGGTTACGGCAGTACTTC; j_gene: TRBJ2-7; v_gene: TRBV12-3/TRBV12-4; d_gene: .; abundance: .
CDR3aa: CASSFRPTGGEDTQYF; CDR3nt: TGTGCCAGCAGTTTCCGCCCGACAGGGGGGGAGGATACGCAGTATTTT; j_gene: TRBJ2-3; v_gene: TRBV27; d_gene: TRBD1; abundance: few
CDR3aa: CSASDSPGTGITGELFF; CDR3nt: TGCAGTGCTAGTGACTCCCCCGGGACAGGGATTACCGGGGAGCTGTTTTTT; j_gene: TRBJ2-2; v_gene: TRBV20-1; d_gene: TRBD1; abundance: .
CDR3aa: CSARDYGGFSYNEQFF; CDR3nt: TGCAGTGCTAGAGATTACGGGGGATTCTCCTACAATGAGCAGTTCTTC; j_gene: TRBJ2-1; v_gene: TRBV20-1; d_gene: .; abundance: .
CDR3aa: CASSFWEHYEQYF; CDR3nt: TGCGCCAGCAGCTTCTGGGAACACTACGAGCAGTACTTC; j_gene: TRBJ2-7; v_gene: TRBV5-1; d_gene: .; abundance: few
CDR3aa: CSAKTDAYSYNEQFF; CDR3nt: TGCAGTGCTAAAACCGATGCATACTCCTACAATGAGCAGTTCTTC; j_gene: TRBJ2-1; v_gene: TRBV20-1; d_gene: .; abundance: .
CDR3aa: CASSPNDLNNEQFF; CDR3nt: TGTGCCAGCAGCCCCAATGACCTAAACAATGAGCAGTTCTTC; j_gene: TRBJ2-1; v_gene: TRBV7-9; d_gene: .; abundance: .
CDR3aa: CSALGLLVWGLGETQYF; CDR3nt: TGCAGTGCTCTGGGGCTACTAGTCTGGGGCCTGGGTGAGACCCAGTACTTC; j_gene: TRBJ2-5; v_gene: TRBV20-1; d_gene: .; abundance: .
CDR3aa: CASSSIADNYNEQFF; CDR3nt: TGCGCCAGCAGCTCGATAGCGGACAACTACAATGAGCAGTTCTTC; j_gene: TRBJ2-1; v_gene: TRBV5-1; d_gene: .; abundance: few
CDR3aa: CASSEAPGNTGELFF; CDR3nt: TGTGCCAGCAGTGAAGCCCCCGGGAACACCGGGGAGCTGTTTTTT; j_gene: TRBJ2-2; v_gene: TRBV2; d_gene: .; abundance: .
CDR3aa: CSVEPRPSSGNTIYF; CDR3nt: TGCAGCGTTGAGCCCCGGCCCAGCTCTGGAAACACCATATATTTT; j_gene: TRBJ1-3; v_gene: TRBV29-1; d_gene: .; abundance: .
CDR3aa: CSVEDGVNNEQFF; CDR3nt: TGCAGCGTTGAAGATGGGGTAAACAATGAGCAGTTCTTC; j_gene: TRBJ2-1; v_gene: TRBV29-1; d_gene: .; abundance: many
CDR3aa: CASSQEGSIAGGGIHYGYTF; CDR3nt: TGCGCCAGCAGCCAAGAAGGAAGTATAGCAGGGGGCGGAATCCACTATGGCTACACCTTC; j_gene: TRBJ1-2; v_gene: TRBV4-1; d_gene: TRBD1; abundance: .
CDR3aa: CASSLERGRSYNEQFF; CDR3nt: TGTGCCAGCAGTCTCGAGCGGGGAAGGTCCTACAATGAGCAGTTCTTC; j_gene: TRBJ2-1; v_gene: TRBV7-3; d_gene: TRBD2; abundance: .
CDR3aa: CASSQWGQQYF; CDR3nt: TGTGCCAGCAGCCAGTGGGGTCAGCAGTACTTC; j_gene: TRBJ2-7; v_gene: TRBV3-1; d_gene: .; abundance: few
CDR3aa: CASRGDREARYGYTF; CDR3nt: TGTGCCAGCAGAGGGGACAGGGAGGCTCGATATGGCTACACCTTC; j_gene: TRBJ1-2; v_gene: TRBV12-3/TRBV12-4; d_gene: TRBD1; abundance: few
CDR3aa: CATSRDHPGSAGAGTDTQYF; CDR3nt: TGTGCCACCAGCAGAGATCACCCAGGCTCAGCGGGAGCAGGAACAGATACGCAGTATTTT; j_gene: TRBJ2-3; v_gene: TRBV15; d_gene: TRBD2; abundance: .
CDR3aa: CASSLAFSGTGYGYTF; CDR3nt: TGTGCCAGCAGCTTAGCGTTCTCGGGGACAGGCTATGGCTACACCTTC; j_gene: TRBJ1-2; v_gene: TRBV7-2; d_gene: TRBD1; abundance: .
CDR3aa: CSVVFRQGVKTEAFF; CDR3nt: TGCAGCGTTGTGTTTCGCCAGGGGGTAAAGACTGAAGCTTTCTTT; j_gene: TRBJ1-1; v_gene: TRBV29-1; d_gene: TRBD1; abundance: .
CDR3aa: CASSQPRGSYEQYF; CDR3nt: TGCGCCAGCAGCCAACCCAGGGGGTCCTACGAGCAGTACTTC; j_gene: TRBJ2-7; v_gene: TRBV4-1; d_gene: TRBD1; abundance: many
CDR3aa: CASRGDPIESNQPQHF; CDR3nt: TGCGCCAGCCGCGGGGACCCTATAGAAAGCAATCAGCCCCAGCATTTT; j_gene: TRBJ1-5; v_gene: TRBV4-1; d_gene: .; abundance: .
CDR3aa: CASSSPLMAGLAGELFF; CDR3nt: TGTGCCAGCAGCTCCCCACTCATGGCGGGGCTCGCCGGGGAGCTGTTTTTT; j_gene: TRBJ2-2; v_gene: TRBV7-9; d_gene: .; abundance: .
CDR3aa: CASSSAGVNTGELFF; CDR3nt: TGTGCCAGCAGCTCAGCGGGAGTCAACACCGGGGAGCTGTTTTTT; j_gene: TRBJ2-2; v_gene: TRBV7-9; d_gene: TRBD2; abundance: few
CDR3aa: CASSLPDSKPEQYF; CDR3nt: TGTGCCAGCAGTTTACCGGACAGCAAGCCCGAGCAGTACTTC; j_gene: TRBJ2-7; v_gene: TRBV12-3/TRBV12-4; d_gene: .; abundance: .